This passage covers 5 T cell receptor beta chains from one sample sequenced in a study of T cell changes during pregnancy in multiple sclerosis. The repertoire was sequenced with immunoSEQ multiplex PCR; TCRdb's copy has only in-frame clones and lacks some. The data show about 68,000 clones, 92% seen once. The sequences come from peripheral blood, collected in the second trimester of pregnancy. These receptors came from a female donor in good health, enrolled as a control in a pregnancy study.

The gene calls are TRBV7-2 and TRBJ2-3; TRBD2 matches at 7 bases. Germline V gene lookup returns CDR1 SGHTA and CDR2 FQGNSA. CDR3 length equals 15 residues. Trimming removed 7 bases from V and 6 bases from J; junction bases left unmatched: 13. The DNA of the CDR3 is TGTGCCAGCACCCTCCTAGGGATGGGGGGGGATACGCAGTATTTT. It specifies CASTLLGMGGDTQYF. Full variable domain (rest looked up from reference TRBV7-2 and TRBJ2-3): GAGVSQSPSNKVTEKGKDVELRCDPISGHTALYWYRQSLGQGLEFLIYFQGNSAPDKSGLPSDRFSAERTGGSVSTLTIQRTQQEDSAVYLCASTLLGMGGDTQYFGPGTRLTVL.

The chain is built from TRBV10-2 and TRBJ1-1; 7 bases match TRBD1. V lost 6 bases, J lost 0 bases, and 7 bases stayed unmatched. The germline V gene has CDR1 WSHSY and CDR2 SAAADI. The CDR3 loop spans 15 amino acids. DNA for the CDR3: TGCGCCAGCAGACTGGACAGGACCTTGAACACTGAAGCTTTCTTT. Its translation is CASRLDRTLNTEAFF.

Of note for this clone: Germline and junction disagree at one end, which may indicate a read error. This sample also contains other DNA sequences that code for the same CDR3. The gene calls are TRBV7-2 and TRBJ1-5; TRBD1 is a possible D gene (5 bases). Germline loops: CDR1 SGHTA, CDR2 FQGNSA. This CDR3 region has 14 residues. The CDR3 DNA reads TGCGCCAGCAGCTTAGACAGTAGCAATCAGCCCCAGCATTTT. Amino acid sequence: CASSLDSSNQPQHF.

V and J are TRBV4-1 and TRBJ1-1; D gene unclear. CDR3 size: 15 residues. Trimming took off 2 bases at V and 3 bases at J, with 13 bases between the two ends. CDR1 and CDR2 from the germline V gene are MGHRA and YSYEKL. The DNA for the CDR3 is TGCGCCAGCAGCCAACCCGTATCCTCTCACACTGAAGCTTTCTTT. Amino acids: CASSQPVSSHTEAFF.

In this sample, this clone turned up once. The V gene is TRBV27, the J gene TRBJ1-3, with D perhaps TRBD1 (6 bases). Trimming cost V 6 bases and J 4 bases, with 13 bases left between them. Germline V gene sequence: CDR1 MNHEY, CDR2 SMNVEV (reference sequence). This CDR3 has 14 amino acids. The CDR3 bases are TGTGCCAGCAGCCCCACAGGGATCGGAAACACCATATATTTT. This encodes CASSPTGIGNTIYF.